This TCR beta chain was found in a study of tumor-infiltrating lymphocytes in primary liver carcinoma. Across the study: Productive TCRbeta read yields ran from roughly 3.8 to 7.5 million per sample and were similar between tissues. Findings and caveats of the study: The overlap of tumor-adjacent and tumor-blood pairs was smaller than that of tumor region pairs.

With approximately 500 ng total RNA as template and a constant-region primer, TCR beta cDNA was made. Three nested multiplex PCR rounds, a slightly modified ARM-PCR, produced the libraries for TCR beta. It was with TRBV1-TRBV30 forward primers and a C-beta reverse primer that the first two PCR rounds were run, at around 9 cycles each. TCRdb itself ran the multiplex PCR reads through MiXCR, one entry per CDR3 protein. The sample consists of about 180,000 distinct CDR3 sequences, 50% to 75% of them appearing once. The CDR3 loop spans 17 amino acids. Germline V lookup: CDR1 SGHAT, CDR2 FQNNGV. V was pared by 10 bases and J by 7 bases, with 19 bases of the junction left unmatched. RNA isolated from unsorted whole blood supplied the blood RNA, with germline DNA also extracted. About this clonotype: The antigen is unknown.

This clonotype was obtained from a man aged 40-49 years with primary liver carcinoma and hepatitis B virus infection. This chain joins TRBV11-2 and TRBJ2-1; 10 positions match TRBD2. Sequencing was done on a sample of peripheral blood. This CDR3 reads CANRLDWSSGRVNEQFF. The CDR3 DNA is TGTGCCAACAGATTAGATTGGTCCAGCGGGAGGGTAAATGAGCAGTTCTTC.